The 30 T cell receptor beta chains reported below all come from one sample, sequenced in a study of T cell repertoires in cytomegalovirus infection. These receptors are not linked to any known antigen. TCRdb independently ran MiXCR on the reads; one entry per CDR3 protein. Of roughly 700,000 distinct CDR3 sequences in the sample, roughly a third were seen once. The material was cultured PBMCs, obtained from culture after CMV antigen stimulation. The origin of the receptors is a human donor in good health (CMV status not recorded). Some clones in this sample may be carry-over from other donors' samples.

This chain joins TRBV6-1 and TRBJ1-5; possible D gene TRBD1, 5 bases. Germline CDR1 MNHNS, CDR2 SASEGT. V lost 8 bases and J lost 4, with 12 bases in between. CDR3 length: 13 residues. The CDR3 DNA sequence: TGTGCCAGCTGGAGACAGAGTAATCAGCCCCAGCATTTT. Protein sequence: CASWRQSNQPQHF.

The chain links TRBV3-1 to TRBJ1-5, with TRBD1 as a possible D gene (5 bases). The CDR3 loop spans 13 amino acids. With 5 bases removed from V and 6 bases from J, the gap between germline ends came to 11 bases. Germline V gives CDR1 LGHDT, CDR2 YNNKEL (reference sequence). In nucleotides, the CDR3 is TGTGCCAGCAGCTCGCAGGGATTTCAGCCCCAGCATTTT. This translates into CASSSQGFQPQHF.

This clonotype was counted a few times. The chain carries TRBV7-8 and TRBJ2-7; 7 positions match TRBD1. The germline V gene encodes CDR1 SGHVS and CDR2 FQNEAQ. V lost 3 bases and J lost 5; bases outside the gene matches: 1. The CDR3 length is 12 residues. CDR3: CASSFQGDEQYF. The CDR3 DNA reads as TGTGCCAGCAGCTTTCAGGGGGACGAGCAGTACTTC.

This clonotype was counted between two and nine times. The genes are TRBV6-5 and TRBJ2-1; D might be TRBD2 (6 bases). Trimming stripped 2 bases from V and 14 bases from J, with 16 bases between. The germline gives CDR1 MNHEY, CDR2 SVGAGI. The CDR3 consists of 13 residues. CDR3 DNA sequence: TGTGCCAGCAGTTACGTCTATGCGCGGGAAGAGTTCTTC. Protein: CASSYVYAREEFF.

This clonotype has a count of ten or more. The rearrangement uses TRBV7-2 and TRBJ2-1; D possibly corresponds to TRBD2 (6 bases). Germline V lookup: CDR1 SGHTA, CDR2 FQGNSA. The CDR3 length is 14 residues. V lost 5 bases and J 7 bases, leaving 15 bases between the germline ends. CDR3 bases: TGTGCCAGCAGCCGTCGAGGACTAACGAATGAGCAGTTCTTC. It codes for CASSRRGLTNEQFF.

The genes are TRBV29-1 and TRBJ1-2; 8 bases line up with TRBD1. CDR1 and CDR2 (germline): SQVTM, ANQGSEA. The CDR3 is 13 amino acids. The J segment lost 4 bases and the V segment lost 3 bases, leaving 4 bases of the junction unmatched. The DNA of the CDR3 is TGCAGCGTTGATTCCGGGACAGGCTATGGCTACACCTTC. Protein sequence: CSVDSGTGYGYTF.

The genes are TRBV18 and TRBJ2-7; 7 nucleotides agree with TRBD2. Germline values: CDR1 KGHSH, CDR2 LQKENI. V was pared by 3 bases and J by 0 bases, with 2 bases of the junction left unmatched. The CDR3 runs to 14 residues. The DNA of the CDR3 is TGTGCCAGCTCACCTCCTAGCGGCTCCTACGAGCAGTACTTC. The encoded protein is CASSPPSGSYEQYF.

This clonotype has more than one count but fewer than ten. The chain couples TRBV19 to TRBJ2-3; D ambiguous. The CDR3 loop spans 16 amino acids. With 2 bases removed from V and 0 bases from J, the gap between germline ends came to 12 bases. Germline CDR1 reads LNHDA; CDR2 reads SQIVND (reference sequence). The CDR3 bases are TGTGCCAGTAGTATAAGGAGCACCTCTAGCACAGATACGCAGTATTTT. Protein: CASSIRSTSSTDTQYF.

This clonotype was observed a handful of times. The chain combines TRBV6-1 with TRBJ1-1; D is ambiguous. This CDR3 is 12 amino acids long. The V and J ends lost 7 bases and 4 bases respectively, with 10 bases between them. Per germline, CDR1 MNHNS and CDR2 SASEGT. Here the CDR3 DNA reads TGTGCCAGCATCGAGGGAGGCACTGAAGCTTTCTTT. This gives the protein CASIEGGTEAFF.

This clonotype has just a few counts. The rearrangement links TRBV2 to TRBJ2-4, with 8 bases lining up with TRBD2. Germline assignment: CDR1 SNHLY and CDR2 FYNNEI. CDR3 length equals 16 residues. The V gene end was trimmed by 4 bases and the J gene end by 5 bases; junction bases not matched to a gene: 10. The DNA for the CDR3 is TGTGCCAGCAGTGCGTTGAGCGGGGGTAGAGAAAACATTCAGTACTTC. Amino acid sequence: CASSALSGGRENIQYF.

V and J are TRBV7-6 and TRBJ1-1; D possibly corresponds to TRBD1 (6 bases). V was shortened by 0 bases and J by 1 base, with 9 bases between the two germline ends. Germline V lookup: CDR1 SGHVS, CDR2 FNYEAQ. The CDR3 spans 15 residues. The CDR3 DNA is TGTGCCAGCAGCTTAGCCGGGGGCTGGAACACTGAAGCTTTCTTT. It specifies CASSLAGGWNTEAFF. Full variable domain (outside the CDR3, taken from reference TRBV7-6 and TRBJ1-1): GAGVSQSPRYKVTKRGQDVALRCDPISGHVSLYWYRQALGQGPEFLTYFNYEAQQDKSGLPNDRFSAERPEGSISTLTIQRTEQRDSAMYRCASSLAGGWNTEAFFGQGTRLTVV.

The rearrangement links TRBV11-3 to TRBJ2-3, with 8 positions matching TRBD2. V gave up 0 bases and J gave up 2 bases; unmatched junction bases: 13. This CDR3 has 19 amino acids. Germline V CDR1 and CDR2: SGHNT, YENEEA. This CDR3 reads CASSLEGSLSGGTTDTQYF. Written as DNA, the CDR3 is TGTGCCAGCAGCTTAGAGGGTTCCCTTTCGGGGGGGACCACAGATACGCAGTATTTT.

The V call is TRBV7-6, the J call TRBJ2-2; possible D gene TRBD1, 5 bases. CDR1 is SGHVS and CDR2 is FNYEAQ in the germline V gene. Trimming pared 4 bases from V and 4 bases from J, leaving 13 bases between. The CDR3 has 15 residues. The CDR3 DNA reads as TGTGCCAGCAGCTCCCCTGGACACCTCACCGGGGAGCTGTTTTTT. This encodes CASSSPGHLTGELFF. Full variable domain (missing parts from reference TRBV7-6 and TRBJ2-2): GAGVSQSPRYKVTKRGQDVALRCDPISGHVSLYWYRQALGQGPEFLTYFNYEAQQDKSGLPNDRFSAERPEGSISTLTIQRTEQRDSAMYRCASSSPGHLTGELFFGEGSRLTVL.

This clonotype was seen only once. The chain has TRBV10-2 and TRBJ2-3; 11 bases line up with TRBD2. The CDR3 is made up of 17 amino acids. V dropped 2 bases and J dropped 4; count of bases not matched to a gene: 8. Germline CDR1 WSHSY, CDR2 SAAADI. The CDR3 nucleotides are TGCGCCAGCAGTGAGGCCCTTAGCGGGAGGGGTTCAGATACGCAGTATTTT. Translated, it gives CASSEALSGRGSDTQYF.

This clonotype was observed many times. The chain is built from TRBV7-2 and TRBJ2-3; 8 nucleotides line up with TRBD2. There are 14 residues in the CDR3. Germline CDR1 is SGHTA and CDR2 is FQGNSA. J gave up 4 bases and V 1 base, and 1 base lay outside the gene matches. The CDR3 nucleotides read TGTGCCAGCAGCTTAGTCGGGGGGGCAGATACGCAGTATTTT. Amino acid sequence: CASSLVGGADTQYF.

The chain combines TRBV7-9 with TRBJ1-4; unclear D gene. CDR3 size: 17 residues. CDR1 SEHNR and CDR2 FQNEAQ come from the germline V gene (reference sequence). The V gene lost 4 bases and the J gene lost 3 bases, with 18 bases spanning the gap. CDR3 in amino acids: CASSYTDPGSSNEKLFF. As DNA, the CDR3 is TGTGCCAGCAGCTATACCGACCCTGGGAGTTCTAATGAAAAACTGTTTTTT.

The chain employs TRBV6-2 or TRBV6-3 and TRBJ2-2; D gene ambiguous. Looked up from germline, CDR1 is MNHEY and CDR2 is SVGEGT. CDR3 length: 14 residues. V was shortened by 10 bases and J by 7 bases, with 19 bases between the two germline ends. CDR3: CANMGIRKSGELFF. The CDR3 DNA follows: TGTGCCAACATGGGGATAAGGAAAAGCGGGGAGCTGTTTTTT.

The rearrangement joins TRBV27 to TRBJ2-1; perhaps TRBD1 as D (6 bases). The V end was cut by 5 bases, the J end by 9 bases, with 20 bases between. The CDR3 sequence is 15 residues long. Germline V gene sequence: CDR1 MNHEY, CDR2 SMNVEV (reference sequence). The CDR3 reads CASSTLRGPQTEQFF. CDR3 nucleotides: TGTGCCAGCAGTACCCTCAGGGGTCCCCAAACTGAGCAGTTCTTC.

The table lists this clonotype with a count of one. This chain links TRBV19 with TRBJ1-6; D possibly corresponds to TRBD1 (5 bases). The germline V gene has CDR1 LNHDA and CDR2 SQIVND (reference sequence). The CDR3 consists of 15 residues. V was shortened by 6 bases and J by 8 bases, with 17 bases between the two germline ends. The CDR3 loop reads CASSLGGRADSPLHF. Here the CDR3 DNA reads TGTGCCAGTAGCCTAGGAGGCAGGGCGGATTCACCCCTCCACTTT.

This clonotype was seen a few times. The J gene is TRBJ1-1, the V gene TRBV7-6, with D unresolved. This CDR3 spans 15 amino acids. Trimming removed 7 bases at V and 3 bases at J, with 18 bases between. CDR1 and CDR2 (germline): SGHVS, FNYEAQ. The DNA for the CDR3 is TGTGCCAGCACCCCCGTCCGGGCAGGTCACACTGAAGCTTTCTTT. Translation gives CASTPVRAGHTEAFF.

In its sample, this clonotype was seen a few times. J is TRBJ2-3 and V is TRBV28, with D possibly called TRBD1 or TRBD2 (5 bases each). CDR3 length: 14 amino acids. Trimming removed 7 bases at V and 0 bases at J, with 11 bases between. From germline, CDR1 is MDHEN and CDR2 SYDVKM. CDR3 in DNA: TGTGCCAGCACCCGGGACGGTAGCACAGATACGCAGTATTTT. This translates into CASTRDGSTDTQYF.

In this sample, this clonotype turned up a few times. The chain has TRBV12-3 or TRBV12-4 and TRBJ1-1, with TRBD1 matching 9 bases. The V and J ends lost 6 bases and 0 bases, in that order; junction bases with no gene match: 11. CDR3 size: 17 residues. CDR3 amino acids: CASSPRTGVIMNTEAFF. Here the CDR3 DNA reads TGTGCCAGCAGCCCCCGGACAGGGGTCATCATGAACACTGAAGCTTTCTTT.

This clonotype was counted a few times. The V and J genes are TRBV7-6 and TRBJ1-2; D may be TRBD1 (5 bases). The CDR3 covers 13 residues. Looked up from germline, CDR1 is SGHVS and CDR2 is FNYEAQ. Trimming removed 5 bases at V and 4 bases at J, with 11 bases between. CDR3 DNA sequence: TGTGCCAGCAGCCACCGGGACCGCTATGGCTACACCTTC. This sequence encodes CASSHRDRYGYTF.

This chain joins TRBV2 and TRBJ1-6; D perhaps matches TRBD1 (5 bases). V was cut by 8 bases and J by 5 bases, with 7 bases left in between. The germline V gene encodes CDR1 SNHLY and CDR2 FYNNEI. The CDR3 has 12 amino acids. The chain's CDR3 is CASGTDNSPLHF. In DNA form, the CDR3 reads TGTGCCAGCGGGACGGATAATTCACCCCTCCACTTT.

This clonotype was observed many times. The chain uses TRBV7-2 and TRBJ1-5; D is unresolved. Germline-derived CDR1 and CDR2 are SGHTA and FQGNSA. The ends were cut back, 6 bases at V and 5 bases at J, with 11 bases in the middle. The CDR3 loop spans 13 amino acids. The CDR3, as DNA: TGTGCCAGCAGTCGGTGGGGTGATCAGCCCCAGCATTTT. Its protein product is CASSRWGDQPQHF. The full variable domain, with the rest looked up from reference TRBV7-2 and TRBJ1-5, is GAGVSQSPSNKVTEKGKDVELRCDPISGHTALYWYRQSLGQGLEFLIYFQGNSAPDKSGLPSDRFSAERTGGSVSTLTIQRTQQEDSAVYLCASSRWGDQPQHFGDGTRLSIL.

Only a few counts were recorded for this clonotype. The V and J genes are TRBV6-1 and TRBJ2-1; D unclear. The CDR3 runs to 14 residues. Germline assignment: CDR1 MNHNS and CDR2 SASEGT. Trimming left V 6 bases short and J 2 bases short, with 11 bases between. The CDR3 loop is CASSGYTAYNEQFF. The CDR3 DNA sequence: TGTGCCAGCAGCGGATATACGGCCTACAATGAGCAGTTCTTC.

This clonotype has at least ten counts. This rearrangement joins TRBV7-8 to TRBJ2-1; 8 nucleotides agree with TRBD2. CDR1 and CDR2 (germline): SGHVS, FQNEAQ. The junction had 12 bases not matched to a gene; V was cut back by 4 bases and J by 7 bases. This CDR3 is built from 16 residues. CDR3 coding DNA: TGTGCCAGCAGCTACGTTTGGCGGGGGGCCAAGAATGAGCAGTTCTTC. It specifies CASSYVWRGAKNEQFF.

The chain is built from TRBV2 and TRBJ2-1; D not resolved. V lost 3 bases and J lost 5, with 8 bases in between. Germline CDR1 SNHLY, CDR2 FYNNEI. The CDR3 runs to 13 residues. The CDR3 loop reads CASSDVGNNEQFF. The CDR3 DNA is TGTGCCAGCAGTGATGTGGGAAACAATGAGCAGTTCTTC.

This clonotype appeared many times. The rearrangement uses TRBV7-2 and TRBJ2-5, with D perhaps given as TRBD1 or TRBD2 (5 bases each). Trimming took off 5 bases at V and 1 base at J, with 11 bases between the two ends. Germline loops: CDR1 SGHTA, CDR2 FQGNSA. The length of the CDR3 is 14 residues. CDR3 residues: CASSPLGGQETQYF. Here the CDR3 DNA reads TGTGCCAGCAGCCCCCTTGGGGGCCAAGAGACCCAGTACTTC.

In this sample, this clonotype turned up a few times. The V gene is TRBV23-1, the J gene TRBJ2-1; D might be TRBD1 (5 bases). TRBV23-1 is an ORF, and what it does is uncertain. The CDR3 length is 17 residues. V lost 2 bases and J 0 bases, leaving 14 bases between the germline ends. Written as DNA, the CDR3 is TGCGCCAGCAGTCAAAACGCAAGGGGTAGCTCCTACAATGAGCAGTTCTTC. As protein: CASSQNARGSSYNEQFF.